This is a list of T cell receptor beta chains from one sample in a study of technical replicates of blood from a handful of donors. This table comes from immunoSEQ multiplex PCR, and its TCRdb copy is limited to in-frame clones, with some not included. In the table there are tens of thousands of clones, about 92% of which are singletons. Specimen: T cells isolated from PBMCs. The receptors come from a human donor in good health. Each CDR3 is given with its conserved first and last residue.

CASSQVAGEYNEQFF,TRBJ2-1,TRBV4-1
CASSVQLRGSGELFF,TRBJ2-2,TRBV6-1
CASGIQGAHEQYF,TRBJ2-7,TRBV27
CASSSYTDEQFF,TRBJ2-1,TRBV6-5
CASSYTDRAPNYGYTF,TRBJ1-2,TRBV6-5
CASGLAPGQGLPNSPLHF,TRBJ1-6,TRBV12-5
CAWGGAPPSGANVLTF,TRBJ2-6,TRBV30
CASSPGGYTEAFF,TRBJ1-1,TRBV28
CAISESAGVGETQYF,TRBJ2-5,TRBV10-3
CSVEDLRAGNTIYF,TRBJ1-3,TRBV29-1
CASRWRGEGNTDTQYF,TRBJ2-3,TRBV5-6
CASSQGTGTSGTPRTDTQYF,TRBJ2-3,TRBV4-1
CASAPLLGDGYTF,TRBJ1-2,TRBV18
CASRGGRGPYEQYF,TRBJ2-7,TRBV2
CASSQHGLAGGEQFF,TRBJ2-1,TRBV4-1
CASSQQGAGGYTF,TRBJ1-2,TRBV4-1
CASSLVSGSGETQYF,TRBJ2-5,TRBV5-1
CASTRGSGANVLTF,TRBJ2-6,TRBV6-1
CASSISGTENEKLFF,TRBJ1-4,TRBV7-9
CASTRGTNSPLHF,TRBJ1-6,TRBV11-2
CAISGGTGRLSPTTDTQYF,TRBJ2-3,TRBV10-3
CASSRPGLAGGYEQYF,TRBJ2-7,TRBV27
CATSGGAGYEQYF,TRBJ2-7,TRBV15
CASAVVSNTEAFF,TRBJ1-1,TRBV19
CASTSLGQHTQYF,TRBJ2-3,TRBV28
CAWSASVLGYTF,TRBJ1-2,TRBV30
CASSPGTGQETQYF,TRBJ2-5,TRBV11-2
CASSLDGREGSNEQFF,TRBJ2-1,TRBV11-3
CACIPGQANTGELFF,TRBJ2-2,TRBV30
CASSQDGQGPTGGANVLTF,TRBJ2-6,TRBV4-1
CATTPQGHEQFF,TRBJ2-1,TRBV6-1
CASSSPAGGQTDTQYF,TRBJ2-3,TRBV18
CASSFRQAVGLSGNTIYF,TRBJ1-3,TRBV7-8
CASSFYSSGSKSTDTQYF,TRBJ2-3,TRBV7-9
CASRAGTSGRGNTQYF,TRBJ2-3,TRBV14
CATSRDPAVTYEQYF,TRBJ2-7,TRBV15
CASSLGLAKNIQYF,TRBJ2-4,TRBV28
CASRVSGLYNEQFF,TRBJ2-1,TRBV2
CASKPLAIIYNEQFF,TRBJ2-1,TRBV5-1
CASSLQHGEQFF,TRBJ2-1,TRBV4-1
CASSPQGLIPYEQYF,TRBJ2-7,TRBV27
CASSRQGSGSEAFF,TRBJ1-1,TRBV28